This entry is about one T cell receptor (beta chain). Authors' analysis steps: The assay estimated nucleated cells by amplifying reference gene primers. Method: immunoSEQ multiplex PCR; TCRdb's copy keeps in-frame clones and lacks some. V and J calls and clone size come straight from that table; D and trimming were deduced from the DNA. The data hold around 80,000 clones, with roughly 80% observed a single time. The data belong to a study of blood T cell repertoires in COVID-19. The overall study: Samples came from the United States, Italy and Spain, spanning acute and convalescent COVID-19. Sample material is recorded as cDNA or gDNA derived from T cells, B-cell-depleted T cells, or PBMCs.

Germline CDR1 is MNHNS and CDR2 is SASEGT. This CDR3 contains 16 residues. The V end was cut by 0 bases, the J end by 6 bases, with 14 bases between. Sequencing was carried out using peripheral blood. The chain recombines TRBV6-1 with TRBJ1-4, with D unclear. The receptor was derived from an elderly man with acute or convalescent COVID-19. The CDR3 nucleotides are TGTGCCAGCAGTGAAGCACAGACACTTTGGGATGAAAAACTGTTTTTT. Its translation: CASSEAQTLWDEKLFF.